Reported below is one T cell receptor (beta chain). Generated by immunoSEQ multiplex PCR, the TCRdb table keeps only in-frame clones and is missing some. The sample yields 130,000 to 150,000 clones, roughly nine tenths seen once. This record belongs to a study of blood T cell repertoires in COVID-19. Germline loops: CDR1 SGHRS, CDR2 YFSETQ. The CDR3 length is 14 residues. The V end lost 4 bases, the J end lost 6 bases, and 17 bases lay between the germline ends. J is TRBJ2-7 and V is TRBV5-1; tentative D call: TRBD2 (6 bases). The sample comprised peripheral blood. The receptor was isolated from a woman aged 55-70 years with active COVID-19. The CDR3 spells CASSPGTAAGEQYF. The CDR3 DNA follows: TGCGCCAGCAGCCCCGGGACTGCCGCTGGCGAGCAGTACTTC.